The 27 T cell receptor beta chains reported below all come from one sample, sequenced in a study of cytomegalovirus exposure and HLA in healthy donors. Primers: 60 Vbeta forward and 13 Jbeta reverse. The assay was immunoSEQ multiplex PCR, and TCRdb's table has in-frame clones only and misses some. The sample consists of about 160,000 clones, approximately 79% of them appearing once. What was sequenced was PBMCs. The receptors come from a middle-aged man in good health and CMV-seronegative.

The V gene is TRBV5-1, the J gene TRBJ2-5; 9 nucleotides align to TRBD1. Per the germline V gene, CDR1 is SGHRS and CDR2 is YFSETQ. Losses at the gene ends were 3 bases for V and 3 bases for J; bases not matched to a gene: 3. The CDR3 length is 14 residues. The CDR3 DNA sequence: TGCGCCAGCAGCTGGGGGGACAGGGAAGAGACCCAGTACTTC. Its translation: CASSWGDREETQYF.

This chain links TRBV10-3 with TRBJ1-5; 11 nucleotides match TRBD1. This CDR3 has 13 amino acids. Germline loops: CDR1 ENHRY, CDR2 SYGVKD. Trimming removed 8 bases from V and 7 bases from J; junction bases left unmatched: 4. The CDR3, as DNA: TGTGCCATCGGACAGGGGGCCGGGCAGCCCCAGCATTTT. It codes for CAIGQGAGQPQHF.

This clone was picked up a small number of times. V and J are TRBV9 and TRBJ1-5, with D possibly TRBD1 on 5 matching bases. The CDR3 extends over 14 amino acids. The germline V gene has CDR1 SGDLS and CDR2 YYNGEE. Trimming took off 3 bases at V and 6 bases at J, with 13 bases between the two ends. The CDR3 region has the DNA TGTGCCAGCAGCGCTGAAGGGGAGGCTCAGCCCCAGCATTTT. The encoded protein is CASSAEGEAQPQHF. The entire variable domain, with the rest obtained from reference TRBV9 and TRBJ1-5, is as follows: DSGVTQTPKHLITATGQRVTLRCSPRSGDLSVYWYQQSLDQGLQFLIQYYNGEERAKGNILERFSAQQFPDLHSELNLSSLELGDSALYFCASSAEGEAQPQHFGDGTRLSIL.

CDR3 amino acids: CAISINTGELFF. CDR3 nucleotides: TGTGCCATCAGTATAAACACCGGGGAGCTGTTTTTT. The chain employs TRBV10-3 and TRBJ2-2; D ambiguous. CDR1 and CDR2 from the germline V gene are ENHRY and SYGVKD. The V and J ends lost 5 bases and 2 bases respectively, with 3 bases between them. The CDR3 has 12 amino acids.

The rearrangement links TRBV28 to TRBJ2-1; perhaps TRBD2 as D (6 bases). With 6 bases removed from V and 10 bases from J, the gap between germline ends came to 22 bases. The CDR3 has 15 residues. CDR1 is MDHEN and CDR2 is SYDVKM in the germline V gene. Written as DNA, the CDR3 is TGTGCCAGCAGCTCCTCCGGGACTCCTGCGAGCGAGCAGTTCTTC. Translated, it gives CASSSSGTPASEQFF.

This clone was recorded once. The CDR3 reads CASSQEQLRVNEKLFF. In DNA, the CDR3 is TGTGCCAGCAGCCAAGAACAGTTAAGAGTTAATGAAAAACTGTTTTTT. This rearrangement joins TRBV4-2 to TRBJ1-4; the D is unclear. The CDR3 contains 16 residues. Germline V gene lookup returns CDR1 LGHNA and CDR2 YNFKEQ. The V end lost 0 bases, the J end lost 4 bases, and 12 bases lay between the germline ends.

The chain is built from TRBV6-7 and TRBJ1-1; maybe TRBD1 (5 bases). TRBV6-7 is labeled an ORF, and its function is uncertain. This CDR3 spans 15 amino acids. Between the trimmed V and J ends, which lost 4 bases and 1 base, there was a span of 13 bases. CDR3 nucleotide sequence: TGTGCCAGCAGTTGCCGCCGCAGGGAGAACACTGAAGCTTTCTTT. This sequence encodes CASSCRRRENTEAFF.

The DNA for the CDR3 is TGTGCCATCATCAAATCGGCTGAAGCTTTCTTT. Translated, it gives CAIIKSAEAFF. V usage is TRBV7-9 and J usage is TRBJ1-1; D unresolved. V lost 10 bases and J 6 bases, leaving 12 bases between the germline ends. Germline CDR1 is SEHNR and CDR2 is FQNEAQ (reference sequence). The CDR3 totals 11 residues.

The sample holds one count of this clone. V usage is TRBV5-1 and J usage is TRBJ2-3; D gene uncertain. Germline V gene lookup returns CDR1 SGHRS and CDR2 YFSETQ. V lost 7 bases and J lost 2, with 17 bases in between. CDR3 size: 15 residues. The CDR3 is CASGLTTLNTDTQYF. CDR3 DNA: TGCGCCAGCGGCCTAACTACCCTTAACACAGATACGCAGTATTTT.

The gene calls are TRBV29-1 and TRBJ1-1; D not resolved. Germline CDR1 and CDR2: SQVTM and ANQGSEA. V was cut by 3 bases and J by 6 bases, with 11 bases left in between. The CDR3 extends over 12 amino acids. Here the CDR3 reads CSVDPGRAEAFF. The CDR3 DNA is TGCAGCGTTGATCCTGGGCGCGCTGAAGCTTTCTTT.

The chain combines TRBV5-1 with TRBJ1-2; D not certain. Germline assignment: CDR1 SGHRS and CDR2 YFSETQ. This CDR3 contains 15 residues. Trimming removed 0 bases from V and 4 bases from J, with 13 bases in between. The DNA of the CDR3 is TGCGCCAGCAGCTTGGTTAGCCCAAGAGGCTATGGCTACACCTTC. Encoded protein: CASSLVSPRGYGYTF.

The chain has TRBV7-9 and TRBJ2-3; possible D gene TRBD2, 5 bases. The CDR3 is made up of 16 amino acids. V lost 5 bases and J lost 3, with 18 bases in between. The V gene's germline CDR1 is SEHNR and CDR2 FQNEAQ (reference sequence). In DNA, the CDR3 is TGTGCCAGCAGCCTCCGGACTGCTGGCCTGACAGATACGCAGTATTTT. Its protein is CASSLRTAGLTDTQYF.

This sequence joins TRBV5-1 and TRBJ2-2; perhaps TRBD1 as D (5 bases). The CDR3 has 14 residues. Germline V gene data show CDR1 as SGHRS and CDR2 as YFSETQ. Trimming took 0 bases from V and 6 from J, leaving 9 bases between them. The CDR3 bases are TGCGCCAGCAGCTTGGTTCTAGGGGCCGGGGAGCTGTTTTTT. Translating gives CASSLVLGAGELFF.

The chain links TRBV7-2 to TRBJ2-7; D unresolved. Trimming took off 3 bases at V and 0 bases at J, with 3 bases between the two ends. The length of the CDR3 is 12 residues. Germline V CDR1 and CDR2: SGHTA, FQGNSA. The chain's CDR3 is CASSLSSYEQYF. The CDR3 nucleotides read TGTGCCAGCAGCTTGAGCTCCTACGAGCAGTACTTC.

The CDR3 loop is CASSLGQGASYEQYF. The CDR3 nucleotides read TGTGCCAGCAGCCTGGGACAGGGAGCCTCCTACGAGCAGTACTTC. V gene TRBV5-4 combines with J gene TRBJ2-7; 9 nucleotides match TRBD1. Germline V gives CDR1 SGHNT, CDR2 YYREEE (reference sequence). CDR3 length: 15 residues. V shed 4 bases, J shed 0 bases, and the junction held 5 bases outside the gene matches.

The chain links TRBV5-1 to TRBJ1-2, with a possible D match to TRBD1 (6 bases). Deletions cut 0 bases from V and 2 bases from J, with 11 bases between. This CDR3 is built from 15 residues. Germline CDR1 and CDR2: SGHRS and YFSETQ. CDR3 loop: CASSLGVGTNYGYTF. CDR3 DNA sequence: TGCGCCAGCAGCTTGGGTGTCGGGACAAACTATGGCTACACCTTC.

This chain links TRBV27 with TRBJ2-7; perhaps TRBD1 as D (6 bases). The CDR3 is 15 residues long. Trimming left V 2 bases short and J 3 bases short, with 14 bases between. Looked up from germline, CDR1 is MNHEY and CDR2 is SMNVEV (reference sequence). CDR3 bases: TGTGCCAGCAGTTTAATGGGGGCCCTGCTCTACGAGCAGTACTTC. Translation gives CASSLMGALLYEQYF.

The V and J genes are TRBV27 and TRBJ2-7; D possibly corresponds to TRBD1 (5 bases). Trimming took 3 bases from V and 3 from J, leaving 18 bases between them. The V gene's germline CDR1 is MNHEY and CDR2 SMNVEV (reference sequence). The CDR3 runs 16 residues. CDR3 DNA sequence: TGTGCCAGCAGTTTTAAAAGGCTGCAGGGCCTCTACGAGCAGTACTTC. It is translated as CASSFKRLQGLYEQYF.

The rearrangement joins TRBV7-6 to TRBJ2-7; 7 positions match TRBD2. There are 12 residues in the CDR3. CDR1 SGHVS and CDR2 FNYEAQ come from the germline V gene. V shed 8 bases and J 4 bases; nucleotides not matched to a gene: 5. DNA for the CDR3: TGTGCCAGCGGGGGAGCGGGGTACGAGCAGTACTTC. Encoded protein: CASGGAGYEQYF.

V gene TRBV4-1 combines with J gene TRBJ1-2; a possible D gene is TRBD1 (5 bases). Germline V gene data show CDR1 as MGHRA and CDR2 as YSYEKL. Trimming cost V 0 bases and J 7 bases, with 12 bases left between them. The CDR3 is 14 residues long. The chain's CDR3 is CASSQEGAGVGYTF. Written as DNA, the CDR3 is TGCGCCAGCAGCCAAGAAGGGGCGGGGGTTGGCTACACCTTC.

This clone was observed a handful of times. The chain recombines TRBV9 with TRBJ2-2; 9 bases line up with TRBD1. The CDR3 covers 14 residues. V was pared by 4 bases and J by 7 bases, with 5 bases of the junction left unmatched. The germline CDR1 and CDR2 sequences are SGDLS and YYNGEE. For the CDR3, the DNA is TGTGCCAGCAGCAATACAGGGGGCTTCGGGGAGCTGTTTTTT. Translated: CASSNTGGFGELFF.

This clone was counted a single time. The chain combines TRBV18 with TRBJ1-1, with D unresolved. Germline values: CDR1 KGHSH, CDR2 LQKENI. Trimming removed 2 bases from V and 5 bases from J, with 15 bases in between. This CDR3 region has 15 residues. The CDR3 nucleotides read TGTGCCAGCTCACCAAAATTTACTGAGAGTACTGAAGCTTTCTTT. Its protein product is CASSPKFTESTEAFF.

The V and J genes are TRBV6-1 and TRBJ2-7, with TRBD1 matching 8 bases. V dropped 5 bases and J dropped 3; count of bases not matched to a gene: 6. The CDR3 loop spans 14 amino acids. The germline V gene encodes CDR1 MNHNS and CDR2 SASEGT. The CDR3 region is CASSQTGDLYEQYF. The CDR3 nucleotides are TGTGCCAGCAGTCAGACAGGGGACCTCTACGAGCAGTACTTC.

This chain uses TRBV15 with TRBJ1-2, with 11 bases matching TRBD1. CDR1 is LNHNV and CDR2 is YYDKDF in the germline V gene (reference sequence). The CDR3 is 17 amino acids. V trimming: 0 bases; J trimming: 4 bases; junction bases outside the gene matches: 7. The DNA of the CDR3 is TGTGCCACCAGCAGAGACCCGGGACAGGGGGTTGTCTATGGCTACACCTTC. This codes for CATSRDPGQGVVYGYTF.

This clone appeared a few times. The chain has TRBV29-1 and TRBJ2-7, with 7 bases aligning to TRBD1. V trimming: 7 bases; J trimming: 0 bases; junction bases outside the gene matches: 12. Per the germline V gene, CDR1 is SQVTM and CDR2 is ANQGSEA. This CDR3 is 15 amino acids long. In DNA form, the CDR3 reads TGCAGCGCAAACAGCAGGACAGGCCGCTCCTACGAGCAGTACTTC. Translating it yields CSANSRTGRSYEQYF.

CDR3 residues: CSVEGSNTGELFF. The CDR3 region has the DNA TGCAGCGTTGAAGGGAGCAACACCGGGGAGCTGTTTTTT. The chain joins TRBV29-1 to TRBJ2-2; no clear D. The V end lost 1 base, the J end lost 2 bases, and 5 bases lay between the germline ends. CDR3 size: 13 residues. Per germline, CDR1 SQVTM and CDR2 ANQGSEA.

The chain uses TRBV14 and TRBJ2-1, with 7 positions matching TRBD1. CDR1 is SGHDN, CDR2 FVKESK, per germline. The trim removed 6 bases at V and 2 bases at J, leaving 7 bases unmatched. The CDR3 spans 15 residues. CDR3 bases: TGTGCCAGCAGTCTCGCAGGGGGTACCTACAATGAGCAGTTCTTC. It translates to CASSLAGGTYNEQFF.